The sequence of this T cell receptor (beta chain) was determined in a study of fetal regulatory T cell absence and autoimmunity. Study overall: IPEX patients had exocrine pancreas autoimmunity without clinical diabetes. Study outcomes and limitations: Oligoclonal TCR enrichment in pancreas over cord blood reached over 95-fold for some clones. Cord blood and pancreas showed broadly similar TRB gene family usage.

About this clone itself: The antigen is not known.

The CDR3 loop spans 18 amino acids. V was pared by 1 base and J by 5 bases, with 10 bases of the junction left unmatched. The germline V gene has CDR1 SEHNR and CDR2 FQNEAQ (reference sequence). Method: immunoSEQ multiplex PCR; TCRdb's copy keeps in-frame clones and lacks some. The data contain roughly 95,000 clones, approximately 75% of them seen just once; the ten biggest clones take up 1.5% to 2.5%. This receptor was taken from a male donor with IPEX syndrome. The chain joins TRBV7-9 to TRBJ2-3, with 12 bases matching TRBD2. The sequencing sample was made of pancreas tissue. CDR3: CASSLDPLAGGQLDTQYF. CDR3 bases: TGTGCCAGCAGCTTAGATCCCCTAGCGGGGGGGCAGTTAGATACGCAGTATTTT.